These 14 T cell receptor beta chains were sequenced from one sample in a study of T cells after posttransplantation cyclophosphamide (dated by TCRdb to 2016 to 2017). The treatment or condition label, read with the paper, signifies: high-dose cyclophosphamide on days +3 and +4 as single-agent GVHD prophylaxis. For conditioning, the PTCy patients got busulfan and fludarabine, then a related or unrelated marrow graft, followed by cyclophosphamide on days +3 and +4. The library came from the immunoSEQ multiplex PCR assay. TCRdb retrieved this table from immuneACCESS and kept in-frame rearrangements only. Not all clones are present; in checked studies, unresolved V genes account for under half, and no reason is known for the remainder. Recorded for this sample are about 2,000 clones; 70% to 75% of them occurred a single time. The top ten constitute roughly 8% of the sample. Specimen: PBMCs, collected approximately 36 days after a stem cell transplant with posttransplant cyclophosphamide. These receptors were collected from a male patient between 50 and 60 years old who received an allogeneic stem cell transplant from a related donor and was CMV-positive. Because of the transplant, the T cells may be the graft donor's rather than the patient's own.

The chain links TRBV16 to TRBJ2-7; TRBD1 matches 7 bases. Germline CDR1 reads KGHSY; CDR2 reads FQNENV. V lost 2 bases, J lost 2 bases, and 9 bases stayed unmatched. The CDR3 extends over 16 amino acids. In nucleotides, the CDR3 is TGTGCCAGCAGCCAACCGGACAGGTTCACACCCTACGAGCAGTACTTC. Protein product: CASSQPDRFTPYEQYF.

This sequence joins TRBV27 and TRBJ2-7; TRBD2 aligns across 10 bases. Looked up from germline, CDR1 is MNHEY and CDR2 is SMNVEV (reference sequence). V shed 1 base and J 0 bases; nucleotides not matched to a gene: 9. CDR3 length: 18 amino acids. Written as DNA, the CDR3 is TGTGCCAGCAGTTTATTATCAGCGGGAGGGCCCATCTCCTACGAGCAGTACTTC. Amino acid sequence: CASSLLSAGGPISYEQYF.

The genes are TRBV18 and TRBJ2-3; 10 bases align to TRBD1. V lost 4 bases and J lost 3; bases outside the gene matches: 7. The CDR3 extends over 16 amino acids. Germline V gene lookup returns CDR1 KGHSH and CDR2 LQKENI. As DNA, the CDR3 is TGTGCCAGCTCACTAAGTCTGGGACAGGGGACAGATACGCAGTATTTT. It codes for CASSLSLGQGTDTQYF.

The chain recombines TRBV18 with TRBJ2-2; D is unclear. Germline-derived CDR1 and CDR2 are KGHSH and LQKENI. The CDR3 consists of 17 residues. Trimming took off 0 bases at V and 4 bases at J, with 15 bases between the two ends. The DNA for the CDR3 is TGTGCCAGCTCACCACCATCAACTCGGAGAGGCACCGGGGAGCTGTTTTTT. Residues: CASSPPSTRRGTGELFF. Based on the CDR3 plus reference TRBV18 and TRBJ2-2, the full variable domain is NAGVMQNPRHLVRRRGQEARLRCSPMKGHSHVYWYRQLPEEGLKFMVYLQKENIIDESGMPKERFSAEFPKEGPSILRIQQVVRGDSAAYFCASSPPSTRRGTGELFFGEGSRLTVL.

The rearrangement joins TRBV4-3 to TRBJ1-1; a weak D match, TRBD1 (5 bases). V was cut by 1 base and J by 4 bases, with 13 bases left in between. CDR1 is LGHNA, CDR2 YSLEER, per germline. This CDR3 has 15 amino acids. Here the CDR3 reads CASSQGVQGGTEAFF. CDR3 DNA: TGCGCCAGCAGCCAAGGAGTTCAGGGTGGCACTGAAGCTTTCTTT.

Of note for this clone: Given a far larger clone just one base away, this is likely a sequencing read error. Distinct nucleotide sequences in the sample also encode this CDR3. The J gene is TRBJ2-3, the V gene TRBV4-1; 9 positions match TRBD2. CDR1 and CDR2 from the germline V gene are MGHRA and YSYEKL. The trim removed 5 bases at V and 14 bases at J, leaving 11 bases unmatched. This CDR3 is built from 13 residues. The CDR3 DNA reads TGCGCCAGCAGCTATGGCTCGCGGGGGGGTCGGTATTTT. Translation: CASSYGSRGGRYF.

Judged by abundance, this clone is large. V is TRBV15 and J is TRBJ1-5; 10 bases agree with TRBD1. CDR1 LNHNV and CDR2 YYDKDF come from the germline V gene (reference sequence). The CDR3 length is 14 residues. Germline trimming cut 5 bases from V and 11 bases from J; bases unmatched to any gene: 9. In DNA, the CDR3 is TGTGCCACCAGCTACGGGACAGGGGTCCCGACCCAGCATTTT. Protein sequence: CATSYGTGVPTQHF.

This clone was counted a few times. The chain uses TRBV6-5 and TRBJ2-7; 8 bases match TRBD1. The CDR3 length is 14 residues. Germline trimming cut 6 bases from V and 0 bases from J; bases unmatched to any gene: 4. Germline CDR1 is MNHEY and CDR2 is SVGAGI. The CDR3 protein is CASRIGTGSYEQYF. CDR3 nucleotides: TGTGCCAGCAGAATCGGGACAGGCTCCTACGAGCAGTACTTC.

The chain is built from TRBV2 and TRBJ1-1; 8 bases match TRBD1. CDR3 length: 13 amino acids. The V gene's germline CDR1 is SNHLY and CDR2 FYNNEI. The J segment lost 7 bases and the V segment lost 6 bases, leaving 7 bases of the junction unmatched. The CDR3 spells CASRGGQGGEAFF. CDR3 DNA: TGTGCCAGCAGGGGAGGACAGGGTGGTGAAGCTTTCTTT.

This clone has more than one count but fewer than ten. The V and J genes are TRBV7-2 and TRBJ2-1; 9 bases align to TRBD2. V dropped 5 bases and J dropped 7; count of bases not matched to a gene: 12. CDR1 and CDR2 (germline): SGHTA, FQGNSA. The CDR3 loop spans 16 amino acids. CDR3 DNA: TGTGCCAGCAGCCAGAAGGCCCTAGCGGGGTTGAATGAGCAGTTCTTC. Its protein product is CASSQKALAGLNEQFF.

In nucleotides, the CDR3 is TGTGCCAGCAGTTGGACAGCGAGCGATCAGCCCCAGCATTTT. It yields the protein CASSWTASDQPQHF. The chain is built from TRBV6-5 and TRBJ1-5, with D possibly being TRBD1 (6 bases). This CDR3 contains 14 residues. V lost 4 bases and J 5 bases, leaving 12 bases between the germline ends. Germline CDR1 and CDR2: MNHEY and SVGAGI.

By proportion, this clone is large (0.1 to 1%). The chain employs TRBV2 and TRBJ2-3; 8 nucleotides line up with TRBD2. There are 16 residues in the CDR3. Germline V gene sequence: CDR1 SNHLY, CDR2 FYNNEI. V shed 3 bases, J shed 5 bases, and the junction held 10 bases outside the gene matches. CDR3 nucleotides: TGTGCCAGCAGTGATCGAGGCGGGGGGTCCGAAGATACGCAGTATTTT. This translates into CASSDRGGGSEDTQYF.

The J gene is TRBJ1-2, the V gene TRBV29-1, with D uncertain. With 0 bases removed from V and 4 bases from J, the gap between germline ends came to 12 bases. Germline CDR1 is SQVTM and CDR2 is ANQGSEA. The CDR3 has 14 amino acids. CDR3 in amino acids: CSVEDLSGTYGYTF. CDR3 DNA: TGCAGCGTTGAAGATCTAAGCGGAACCTATGGCTACACCTTC.

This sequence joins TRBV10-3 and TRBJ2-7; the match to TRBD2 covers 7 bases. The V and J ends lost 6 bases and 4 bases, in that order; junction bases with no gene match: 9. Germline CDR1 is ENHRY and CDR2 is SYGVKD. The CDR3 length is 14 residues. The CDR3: CAIRETSRGYEQYF. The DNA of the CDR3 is TGTGCCATCAGGGAGACTAGCCGGGGGTACGAGCAGTACTTC.